This TCR beta chain was recorded in a study of T cell responses to AZD1222 COVID-19 vaccine. General study points: Donors in the cohort were predominantly white British and more often female, and clonal diversity was possibly underestimated. CD4 TCRs associated with vaccination spanned spike, dominating at 160-218 and 743-854. Targeting of unmutated variant regions was reportedly seen in nearly half of spike-specific TCRs.

This table comes from immunoSEQ multiplex PCR, and its TCRdb copy is limited to in-frame clones, with some not included. The table lists 110,000 to 150,000 clones, approximately 90% of them singletons, with under 2% in the top ten. Details on this clone: Its target is unknown.

The sequence came from an adult in good health. The sample consisted of peripheral blood, taken on day 0 of AZD1222 vaccination.

The DNA for the CDR3 is TGTGCCAGCAGCCATCCTCGGGACAGGGGATCCGGGGAGCTGTTTTTT. This encodes CASSHPRDRGSGELFF. This chain links TRBV11-3 with TRBJ2-2; TRBD1 aligns across 10 bases. The germline CDR1 and CDR2 sequences are SGHNT and YENEEA. There are 16 residues in the CDR3. The V gene end was trimmed by 5 bases and the J gene end by 6 bases; junction bases not matched to a gene: 9.